A single TCR beta chain is shown here with its context. Measured with immunoSEQ multiplex PCR; TCRdb has only the in-frame clones, and not every one. The data show approximately 120,000 clones, 68% seen once. These data are taken from a study of shared clonotypes between healthy human individuals. V lost 5 bases, J lost 0 bases, and 5 bases stayed unmatched. This CDR3 comprises 15 residues. Germline lookup yields CDR1 MDHEN and CDR2 SYDVKM. CD8 memory comprised CD45RO+ plus CCR7-negative CD45RA+ TemRA cells. The chain has TRBV28 and TRBJ2-3, with 7 bases fitting TRBD1. Input material: memory CD8+ T cells sorted from blood. Noted subset: CD45RO+ cells pooled with CCR7-negative TemRA cells. This clonotype was sampled from a woman in her thirties in good health. This CDR3 reads CASSPWDSSTDTQYF. As DNA, the CDR3 is TGTGCCAGCAGTCCCTGGGACAGTAGCACAGATACGCAGTATTTT.